The 26 T cell receptor beta chains in this list originate from one sample, sequenced in a study of T cell repertoires in cytomegalovirus infection. TCRdb fed the reads into MiXCR, producing one record per CDR3 protein. This table holds about 310,000 distinct CDR3 sequences, under 20% found once. Sequencing input: PBMCs. Source of these receptors: a human donor in good health (CMV status not recorded). Some clones in this sample may be carry-over from other donors' samples.

The V call is TRBV2, the J call TRBJ1-5; TRBD1 agrees at 8 bases. This CDR3 comprises 19 residues. Trimming cost V 4 bases and J 1 base; bases outside gene matches: 15. Germline-derived CDR1 and CDR2 are SNHLY and FYNNEI. Written as DNA, the CDR3 is TGTGCCAGCAGTGGCAGGGGGCTCATTGGGGGTCTGAGCAATCAGCCCCAGCATTTT. Protein sequence: CASSGRGLIGGLSNQPQHF.

This clonotype was detected ten times or more. This chain links TRBV6-2 or TRBV6-3 with TRBJ2-1; 8 bases map to TRBD2. CDR1 is MNHEY and CDR2 is SVGEGT in the germline V gene. This CDR3 spans 16 amino acids. The V gene end was trimmed by 0 bases and the J gene end by 10 bases; junction bases not matched to a gene: 11. CDR3 residues: CASSYSSGTGRREQFF. CDR3 nucleotides: TGTGCCAGCAGTTACTCTAGCGGGACCGGCCGGAGAGAGCAGTTCTTC.

The table lists this clonotype with many counts. This chain uses TRBV6-2 or TRBV6-3 with TRBJ1-2; D remains unclear. Deletions cut 7 bases from V and 1 base from J, with 10 bases between. CDR3 length: 13 amino acids. From germline, CDR1 is MNHEY and CDR2 SVGEGT. Here the CDR3 DNA reads TGTGCCAGCAAAGCAGGAAATAACTATGGCTACACCTTC. Its translation: CASKAGNNYGYTF.

This clonotype was recorded many times. This chain links TRBV27 with TRBJ2-3; D perhaps matches TRBD2 (7 bases). Trimming removed 2 bases at V and 2 bases at J, with 23 bases between. Germline CDR1 and CDR2: MNHEY and SMNVEV (reference sequence). The CDR3 is 19 residues long. CDR3 sequence reads: CASSLRGGAGVMITDTQYF. The CDR3, as DNA: TGTGCCAGCAGTTTAAGGGGAGGGGCAGGGGTCATGATCACAGATACGCAGTATTTT.

A remark on this clonotype: A read error may be the cause here, since a much bigger clone is one base away. The chain carries TRBV6-1 and TRBJ2-1; maybe TRBD2 (5 bases). Germline-derived CDR1 and CDR2 are MNHNS and SASEGT. The V end was cut by 5 bases, the J end by 8 bases, with 25 bases between. This CDR3 has 17 residues. The CDR3 sequence: CASSYPTTGKTRDEQFF. The CDR3, as DNA: TGTGCCAGCAGTTACCCAACGACGGGGAAAACGAGGGATGAGCAGTTCTTC.

This clonotype was detected a few times. V is TRBV5-6 and J is TRBJ1-1, with 8 bases fitting TRBD1. Germline V lookup: CDR1 SGHDT, CDR2 YYEEEE. The V segment lost 0 bases and the J segment 8 bases; nucleotides outside the gene matches: 12. This CDR3 is built from 16 residues. The CDR3 DNA sequence: TGTGCCAGCAGCTTGGTGCAGGGGGCTTTCTCGGGCGAAGCTTTCTTT. It codes for CASSLVQGAFSGEAFF.

In its sample, this clonotype was seen many times. The rearrangement joins TRBV7-2 to TRBJ2-7; 13 nucleotides line up with TRBD2. The CDR3 runs 17 residues. Losses at the gene ends were 3 bases for V and 4 bases for J; bases not matched to a gene: 9. Germline lookup yields CDR1 SGHTA and CDR2 FQGNSA. In DNA, the CDR3 is TGTGCCAGCAGCTTCGGGACTAGCGGGGATTGGTCATACGAGCAGTACTTC. This codes for CASSFGTSGDWSYEQYF.

This clonotype was recorded a few times. This sequence joins TRBV2 and TRBJ2-5, with TRBD2 matching 16 bases. The CDR3 runs 16 residues. The V and J ends lost 7 bases and 3 bases, in that order; junction bases with no gene match: 5. Germline-derived CDR1 and CDR2 are SNHLY and FYNNEI. The CDR3 sequence is CASNPGLAGGKETQYF. CDR3 DNA: TGTGCCAGCAACCCGGGACTAGCGGGGGGGAAAGAGACCCAGTACTTC.

The V gene is TRBV5-4, the J gene TRBJ1-6; 7 bases align to TRBD1. Germline-derived CDR1 and CDR2 are SGHNT and YYREEE (reference sequence). The CDR3 runs 15 residues. V trimming: 4 bases; J trimming: 10 bases; junction bases outside the gene matches: 11. The CDR3 sequence: CASSPGGQSASPLHF. In nucleotides, the CDR3 is TGTGCCAGCAGCCCCGGGGGACAGTCAGCCTCACCCCTCCACTTT.

This clonotype was seen only a few times. The CDR3 reads CASSIGDSNQPQHF. CDR3 nucleotides: TGTGCCAGTAGTATAGGGGACAGCAATCAGCCCCAGCATTTT. The chain uses TRBV19 and TRBJ1-5, with D perhaps matching TRBD1 (5 bases). The CDR3 consists of 14 residues. CDR1 and CDR2 (germline): LNHDA, SQIVND (reference sequence). Trimming removed 1 base from V and 1 base from J, with 5 bases in between. Filled out from reference TRBV19 and TRBJ1-5, the complete variable domain reads DGGITQSPKYLFRKEGQNVTLSCEQNLNHDAMYWYRQDPGQGLRLIYYSQIVNDFQKGDIAEGYSVSREKKESFPLTVTSAQKNPTAFYLCASSIGDSNQPQHFGDGTRLSIL.

The chain uses TRBV5-1 and TRBJ2-2; TRBD2 matches at 9 bases. With V trimmed by 0 bases and J by 5 bases, 11 bases remained unmatched. The length of the CDR3 is 18 residues. CDR1 SGHRS and CDR2 YFSETQ come from the germline V gene. CDR3 nucleotides: TGCGCCAGCAGCTTGGAGACCGGGACTAGCTTGGAGACCGGGGAGCTGTTTTTT. Protein: CASSLETGTSLETGELFF.

This clonotype was seen a few times. This CDR3 is CASSLWDGTGELFF. CDR3 sequence (DNA): TGTGCCAGCAGCCTTTGGGACGGCACCGGGGAGCTGTTTTTT. The gene calls are TRBV7-9 and TRBJ2-2; TRBD1 or TRBD2 may be the D gene (5 bases each). Per germline, CDR1 SEHNR and CDR2 FQNEAQ (reference sequence). V lost 5 bases and J lost 4, with 11 bases in between. CDR3 length: 14 residues.

The J gene is TRBJ2-2, the V gene TRBV6-8; D is ambiguous. Germline values: CDR1 MNHGY, CDR2 SAAAGT. The CDR3 covers 13 residues. The V and J ends lost 6 bases and 2 bases respectively, with 7 bases between them. DNA of the CDR3: TGTGCCAGCAGCTCACCAAACACCGGGGAGCTGTTTTTT. Translating it yields CASSSPNTGELFF.

This clonotype was recorded a few times. The chain carries TRBV18 and TRBJ1-1; TRBD1 matches 7 bases. The CDR3 spans 14 residues. Germline CDR1 is KGHSH and CDR2 is LQKENI. V was pared by 6 bases and J by 3 bases, with 7 bases of the junction left unmatched. CDR3 coding DNA: TGTGCCAGCTCGCCCAGGGGGGAGGACACTGAAGCTTTCTTT. The encoded protein is CASSPRGEDTEAFF.

This clonotype turned up a few times. The chain joins TRBV7-2 to TRBJ1-1; unclear D gene. V lost 1 base to trimming and J lost 5 bases, with 17 bases between them. This CDR3 has 16 residues. Germline CDR1 SGHTA, CDR2 FQGNSA. The chain's CDR3 is CASSLVAAGFGTEAFF. The CDR3 nucleotides read TGTGCCAGCAGCTTAGTTGCGGCTGGGTTCGGGACTGAAGCTTTCTTT.

This clonotype was seen a handful of times. This sequence joins TRBV18 and TRBJ1-1, with 7 nucleotides matching TRBD1. J was trimmed by 5 bases and V by 2 bases; bases with no gene match: 2. The CDR3 is 13 residues long. The germline V gene has CDR1 KGHSH and CDR2 LQKENI. The CDR3 here is CASSPRGRTEAFF. CDR3 sequence (DNA): TGTGCCAGCTCACCAAGGGGGCGGACTGAAGCTTTCTTT.

This chain joins TRBV5-1 and TRBJ1-4, with D perhaps TRBD1 (5 bases). The CDR3 has 15 amino acids. V was clipped by 1 base and J by 2 bases, with 9 bases between them. CDR1 and CDR2 from the germline V gene are SGHRS and YFSETQ. The CDR3, as DNA: TGCGCCAGCAGCTTGAGCGCAGGGACTAATGAAAAACTGTTTTTT. It is translated as CASSLSAGTNEKLFF.

This clonotype showed up many times. V gene TRBV6-6 combines with J gene TRBJ2-7; 11 bases agree with TRBD2. J lost 0 bases, V lost 0 bases, and 10 bases had no gene match. The CDR3 sequence is 19 residues long. Germline values: CDR1 MNHNY, CDR2 SVGAGI (reference sequence). The DNA for the CDR3 is TGTGCCAGCAGTTACTCCACCCTAGCGGGGGGTGAAGTCTCCTACGAGCAGTACTTC. Protein sequence: CASSYSTLAGGEVSYEQYF.

The chain has TRBV20-1 and TRBJ2-3; tentatively, D is TRBD2 (6 bases). The CDR3 has 17 residues. Germline loops: CDR1 DFQATT, CDR2 SNEGSKA (reference sequence). Trimming left V 6 bases short and J 0 bases short, with 22 bases between. The CDR3 region has the DNA TGCAGTGCGCAATTGGGCCCAGCGGGCACTAGCACAGATACGCAGTATTTT. This sequence encodes CSAQLGPAGTSTDTQYF.

V usage is TRBV12-3 or TRBV12-4 and J usage is TRBJ1-1; 7 bases agree with TRBD1. The trim removed 5 bases at V and 7 bases at J, leaving 7 bases unmatched. The CDR3 contains 13 residues. The chain's CDR3 is CASSPGQALEAFF. CDR3 DNA sequence: TGTGCCAGCAGTCCCGGACAGGCCCTTGAAGCTTTCTTT.

In its sample, this clonotype was seen a few times. The chain has TRBV5-1 and TRBJ2-7; 7 nucleotides agree with TRBD2. This CDR3 spans 15 amino acids. Losses at the gene ends were 5 bases for V and 2 bases for J; bases not matched to a gene: 10. Germline loops: CDR1 SGHRS, CDR2 YFSETQ. The CDR3 DNA reads TGCGCCAGCAGATACGAGCGGGGAGCAACCTACGAGCAGTACTTC. This codes for CASRYERGATYEQYF.

In this sample, this clonotype turned up many times. The chain couples TRBV12-3 or TRBV12-4 to TRBJ1-1; 8 bases are a match to TRBD1. V trimming: 5 bases; J trimming: 0 bases; junction bases outside the gene matches: 14. This CDR3 spans 18 amino acids. CDR3 sequence reads: CASSPQKWTGQMNTEAFF. DNA for the CDR3: TGTGCCAGCAGTCCGCAAAAGTGGACAGGGCAGATGAACACTGAAGCTTTCTTT.

This clonotype was detected ten times or more. The chain couples TRBV7-8 to TRBJ2-7, with 7 bases fitting TRBD1. CDR3 length: 17 residues. With 2 bases clipped from V and 0 bases from J, the junction kept 10 bases outside the gene matches. Germline V gives CDR1 SGHVS, CDR2 FQNEAQ. The chain's CDR3 is CASSLRPGTVPSYEQYF. As DNA, the CDR3 is TGTGCCAGCAGCTTAAGGCCGGGGACAGTACCCTCCTACGAGCAGTACTTC.

This chain joins TRBV2 and TRBJ1-6; perhaps TRBD1 as D (6 bases). V was pared by 2 bases and J by 6 bases, with 17 bases between. Germline CDR1 and CDR2: SNHLY and FYNNEI. The CDR3 has 17 amino acids. CDR3 protein: CASSESQGRHTNSPLHF. The CDR3 DNA is TGTGCCAGCAGTGAAAGTCAGGGGCGCCACACTAATTCACCCCTCCACTTT.

The CDR3 loop reads CATSDFETFGGYTF. The CDR3 DNA sequence: TGTGCCACCAGTGATTTCGAGACATTCGGGGGCTACACCTTC. The chain combines TRBV24-1 with TRBJ1-2, with D unclear. The CDR3 covers 14 residues. In germline, CDR1 is KGHDR, CDR2 SFDVKD. The V end was cut by 1 base, the J end by 8 bases, with 13 bases between.

The gene calls are TRBV28 and TRBJ1-2; D remains ambiguous. The CDR3 covers 15 residues. Germline V gene lookup returns CDR1 MDHEN and CDR2 SYDVKM. V was pared by 5 bases and J by 7 bases, with 20 bases between. CDR3 region: CASSPSGSLKSGYTF. The CDR3 bases are TGTGCCAGCAGTCCGTCCGGGAGCTTGAAGTCTGGCTACACCTTC.